A single T cell receptor beta chain is shown here with its context. This sample is part of a study of blood T cell repertoires in COVID-19. Across the whole study: In each case, the material was cDNA or gDNA derived from T cells, B-cell-depleted T cells, or PBMCs.

Germline V gene data show CDR1 as SGHTA and CDR2 as FQGTGA. CDR3 length: 14 residues. V dropped 0 bases and J dropped 3 bases, with 7 bases sitting between them. Sequencing used immunoSEQ multiplex PCR; TCRdb keeps in-frame clones, though not all of them. In the table there are fewer than 250,000 clones, 65% to 90% of which are singletons. This TCR derives from a man aged 50 or older with COVID-19, enrolled during active disease. Sequenced input: peripheral blood. The chain joins TRBV7-3 to TRBJ2-3, with D unclear. In nucleotides, the CDR3 is TGTGCCAGCAGCTTAACTATCGGGACAGATACGCAGTATTTT. This codes for CASSLTIGTDTQYF.